This TCR beta chain comes out of a study of shared clonotypes between healthy human individuals. Overall study: Contributing individuals were a couple of females and three males aged 18 to 49.

The split of CD4+ cells yielded CD45RA+ naive and CD45RA-negative memory subsets. TCRdb's table, derived via immunoSEQ multiplex PCR, lists solely in-frame clones and lacks some. The sample contains about 980,000 clones, less than 85% of which appear only once. Regarding the study as a whole: Around 5% was the fraction of naive CD4 clonotypes found shared across several donors.

Unmatched junction bases numbered 5, after V lost 6 bases and J lost 1 base. Germline CDR1 reads MNHEY; CDR2 reads SVGAGI. The CDR3 consists of 15 residues. The sample holds many counts of this clone. Its cognate antigen is unknown. The source material was memory CD4+ T cells sorted from blood. Subset meaning: CD45RA-negative fraction. This receptor was taken from a man younger than 35 in good health. This rearrangement joins TRBV6-5 to TRBJ2-7, with 11 bases lining up with TRBD2. This CDR3 reads CASRTRLAGSYEQYF. In nucleotides, the CDR3 is TGTGCCAGCAGGACCAGACTAGCGGGATCCTACGAGCAGTACTTC.